The present T cell receptor beta chain was sequenced within a study of blood T cell repertoires in COVID-19. Study-level information: Acute and convalescent COVID-19 specimens originated in the United States, Italy and Spain.

Germline V gene data show CDR1 as MDHEN and CDR2 as SYDVKM. V was trimmed by 3 bases and J by 3 bases, leaving 13 bases between them. The CDR3 is 15 amino acids. TCRdb keeps only in-frame clones here, not all; method: immunoSEQ multiplex PCR. The table lists under 350,000 clones, around 90% of them singletons. Two negative PCRs, clearance, or symptom resolution had been documented for recovered Cohort 3 donors. The chain has TRBV28 and TRBJ2-3; possibly TRBD2 for D (7 bases). The sequenced sample consisted of PBMCs or T cells enriched from blood (not recorded which). The sequence came from a woman between 40 and 50 years old who had recovered from COVID-19. The DNA of the CDR3 is TGTGCCAGCAGTTTCGTGAGGGGGGGAACAGATACGCAGTATTTT. Translating gives CASSFVRGGTDTQYF. Full variable domain (remainder filled in from reference TRBV28 and TRBJ2-3): DVKVTQSSRYLVKRTGEKVFLECVQDMDHENMFWYRQDPGLGLRLIYFSYDVKMKEKGDIPEGYSVSREKKERFSLILESASTNQTSMYLCASSFVRGGTDTQYFGPGTRLTVL.